This T cell receptor beta chain was identified in a study of blood T cell repertoires in COVID-19. Study background: The United States, Italy and Spain were the sources of the acute and convalescent COVID-19 samples. Sources were T cells, B-cell-depleted T cells, or PBMCs; the material itself was cDNA or gDNA.

In the original workflow: From reference gene primer amplification, estimates of nucleated cell counts were derived. Some clones are missing from TCRdb's copy, which holds only in-frame ones; the method was immunoSEQ multiplex PCR. That table is the source of V, J and clone size, and D and trimming were worked out from the DNA. The sample has about 200,000 clones; around 80% are singletons. The TCR originated in a woman aged 70 to 79 with acute or convalescent COVID-19. Sequencing used peripheral blood.

CDR3 amino acids: CASSQLRLNTEAFF. Written as DNA, the CDR3 is TGTGCCAGCAGCCAATTACGGTTGAACACTGAAGCTTTCTTT. This chain links TRBV3-1 (or the pseudogene TRBV3-2) with TRBJ1-1; D gene ambiguous. Looked up from germline, CDR1 is LGHDT and CDR2 is YNNKEL (reference sequence). The V end lost 2 bases, the J end lost 0 bases, and 7 bases lay between the germline ends. CDR3 length equals 14 residues.